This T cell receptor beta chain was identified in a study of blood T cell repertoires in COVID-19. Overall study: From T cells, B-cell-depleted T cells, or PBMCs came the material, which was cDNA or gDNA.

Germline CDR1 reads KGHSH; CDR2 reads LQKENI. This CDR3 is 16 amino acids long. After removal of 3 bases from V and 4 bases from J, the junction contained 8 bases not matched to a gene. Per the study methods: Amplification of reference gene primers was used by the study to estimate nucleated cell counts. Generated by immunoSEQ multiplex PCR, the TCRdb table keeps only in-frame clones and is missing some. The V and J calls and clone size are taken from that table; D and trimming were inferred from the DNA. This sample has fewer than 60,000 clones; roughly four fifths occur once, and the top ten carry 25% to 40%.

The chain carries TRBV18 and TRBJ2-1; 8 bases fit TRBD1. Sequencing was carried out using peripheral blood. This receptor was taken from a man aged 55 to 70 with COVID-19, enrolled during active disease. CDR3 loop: CASSPTGTGDYNEQFF. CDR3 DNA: TGTGCCAGCTCACCTACAGGGACAGGCGATTACAATGAGCAGTTCTTC.